Listed here are 9 T cell receptor beta chains from one sample, sequenced in a study of glioma-infiltrating T cells after dendritic cell vaccination. Only in-frame clones appear in the TCRdb table, and some are missing; sequencing was by immunoSEQ multiplex PCR. The profile shows about 50,000 clones, 75% to 90% of them singletons. Regarding time point: after dendritic cell vaccination, including at tumor progression/relapse. The sequences come from blood, collected after dendritic cell vaccination. Receptors originate from a human donor with glioblastoma.

In its sample, this clone was seen once. The chain carries TRBV11-2 and TRBJ2-2; a weak D match, TRBD1 (6 bases). CDR1 is SGHAT, CDR2 FQNNGV, per germline. V lost 5 bases and J lost 4, with 20 bases in between. There are 17 residues in the CDR3. The CDR3 spells CASSPRGGGTGTGELFF. The CDR3 DNA sequence: TGTGCCAGCAGCCCGAGGGGTGGGGGCACGGGCACCGGGGAGCTGTTTTTT.

The CDR3, as DNA: TGTGCCAGCAGCGCCCAGACTAGCGTTGTCTGGGAGCAGTTCTTC. As protein: CASSAQTSVVWEQFF. The chain couples TRBV9 to TRBJ2-1, with TRBD2 matching over 8 bases. This CDR3 region has 15 residues. The V gene's germline CDR1 is SGDLS and CDR2 YYNGEE. V lost 3 bases to trimming and J lost 10 bases; unmatched junction nucleotides: 12.

This chain uses TRBV5-1 with TRBJ2-7, with 8 bases lining up with TRBD1. The germline V gene has CDR1 SGHRS and CDR2 YFSETQ. The CDR3 loop spans 14 amino acids. J was trimmed by 0 bases and V by 7 bases; bases with no gene match: 6. In DNA form, the CDR3 reads TGCGCCAGCTTTCAGGGACAGGTCTCCTACGAGCAGTACTTC. It translates to CASFQGQVSYEQYF.

The rearrangement joins TRBV5-3 to TRBJ1-3; 9 bases align to TRBD1. TRBV5-3 is classed as an ORF, of uncertain function. The CDR3 loop spans 18 amino acids. The trim removed 6 bases at V and 0 bases at J, leaving 13 bases unmatched. CDR3 nucleotides: TGTGCCAGAATCTCCCCTGAACAGGGGGCTTACTCTGGAAACACCATATATTTT. It translates to CARISPEQGAYSGNTIYF.

The chain employs TRBV28 and TRBJ1-1, with unresolved D. Trimming stripped 6 bases from V and 9 bases from J, with 11 bases between. Germline CDR1 is MDHEN and CDR2 is SYDVKM. The CDR3 covers 11 residues. This chain's CDR3 is CASSQPEKAFF. The CDR3, as DNA: TGTGCCAGCAGCCAACCGGAGAAAGCTTTCTTT.

The V gene is TRBV10-3, the J gene TRBJ1-4; D is unclear. The CDR3 spans 18 residues. Looked up from germline, CDR1 is ENHRY and CDR2 is SYGVKD. V dropped 0 bases and J dropped 0 bases, with 14 bases sitting between them. CDR3 region: CAISESSLVGATNEKLFF. The CDR3 DNA follows: TGTGCCATCAGTGAGTCCTCGCTTGTCGGGGCAACTAATGAAAAACTGTTTTTT.

The V gene is TRBV7-2, the J gene TRBJ2-3, with D perhaps TRBD2 (7 bases). The V gene lost 4 bases and the J gene lost 10 bases, with 18 bases spanning the gap. The germline V gene has CDR1 SGHTA and CDR2 FQGNSA. This CDR3 region has 14 residues. The CDR3 sequence is CASSSAGAGRSQYF. CDR3 DNA sequence: TGTGCCAGCAGCTCGGCGGGGGCGGGGAGGTCGCAGTATTTT. The variable domain in full, with the rest retrieved from reference TRBV7-2 and TRBJ2-3, is GAGVSQSPSNKVTEKGKDVELRCDPISGHTALYWYRQSLGQGLEFLIYFQGNSAPDKSGLPSDRFSAERTGGSVSTLTIQRTQQEDSAVYLCASSSAGAGRSQYFGPGTRLTVL.

V gene TRBV10-3 combines with J gene TRBJ1-2; D perhaps matches TRBD1 (5 bases). Trimming cost V 2 bases and J 13 bases, with 17 bases left between them. The CDR3 length is 13 residues. In germline, CDR1 is ENHRY, CDR2 SYGVKD. The DNA of the CDR3 is TGTGCCATCAGTGAGCTTGGAGGGGCGTATCCCACCTTC. Protein: CAISELGGAYPTF.

The chain combines TRBV5-6 with TRBJ2-7; TRBD1 aligns across 8 bases. This CDR3 spans 15 amino acids. The V gene's germline CDR1 is SGHDT and CDR2 YYEEEE. V was pared by 3 bases and J by 5 bases, with 10 bases of the junction left unmatched. The CDR3 sequence is CASSSYQGAINEQYF. The CDR3 bases are TGTGCCAGCAGCTCTTATCAGGGGGCGATCAACGAGCAGTACTTC.